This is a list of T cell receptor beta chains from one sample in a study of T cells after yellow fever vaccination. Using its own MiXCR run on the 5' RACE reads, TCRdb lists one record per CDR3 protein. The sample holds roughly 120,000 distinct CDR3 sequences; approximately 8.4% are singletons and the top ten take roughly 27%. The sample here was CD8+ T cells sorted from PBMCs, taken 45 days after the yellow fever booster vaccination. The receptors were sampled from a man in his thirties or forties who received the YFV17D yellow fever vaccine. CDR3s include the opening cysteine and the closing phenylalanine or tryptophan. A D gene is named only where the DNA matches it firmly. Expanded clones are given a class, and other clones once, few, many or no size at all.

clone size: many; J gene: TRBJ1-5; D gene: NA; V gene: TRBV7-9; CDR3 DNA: TGTGCCAGCAGACAATACAGGGCCCATCAGCCCCAGCATTTT; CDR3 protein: CASRQYRAHQPQHF
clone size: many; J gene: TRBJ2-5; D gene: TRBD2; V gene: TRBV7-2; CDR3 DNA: TGTGCCAGCAGTCTGGCTAGCGGGAGTGAAGAGACCCAGTACTTC; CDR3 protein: CASSLASGSEETQYF
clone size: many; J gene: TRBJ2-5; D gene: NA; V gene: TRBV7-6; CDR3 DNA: TGTGCCAGCAGCTTCGGTGGCTCCTCTCAAGAGACCCAGTACTTC; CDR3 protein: CASSFGGSSQETQYF
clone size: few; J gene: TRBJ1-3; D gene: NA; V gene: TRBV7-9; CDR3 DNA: TGTGCCACTACAACCGGAAACACCATATATTTT; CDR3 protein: CATTTGNTIYF
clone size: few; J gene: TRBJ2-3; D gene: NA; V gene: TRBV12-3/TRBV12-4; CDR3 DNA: TGTGCCAGCAGTTTTAGTCAGAGCACAGATACGCAGTATTTT; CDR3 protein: CASSFSQSTDTQYF
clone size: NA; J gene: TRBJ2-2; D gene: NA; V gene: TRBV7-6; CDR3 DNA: TGTTCCACCGAGGGCAGACCGAACACCGTGGAGCTGTTTTTT; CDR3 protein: CSTEGRPNTVELFF
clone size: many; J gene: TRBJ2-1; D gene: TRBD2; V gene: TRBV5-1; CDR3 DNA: TGCGCCAGCAGGGAGGGACTAGCGGGAACTGAGCAGTTCTTC; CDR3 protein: CASREGLAGTEQFF
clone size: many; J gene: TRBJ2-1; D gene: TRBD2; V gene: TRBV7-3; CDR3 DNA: TGTGCCAGCAGCCAGGGAAGGGAGGGCCCCGGCAATGAGCAGTTCTTC; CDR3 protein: CASSQGREGPGNEQFF
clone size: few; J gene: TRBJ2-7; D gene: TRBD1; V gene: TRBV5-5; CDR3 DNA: TGTGCCAGCAGCTCTGGGACAGGGGGCACCTACGAGCAGTACTTC; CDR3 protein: CASSSGTGGTYEQYF
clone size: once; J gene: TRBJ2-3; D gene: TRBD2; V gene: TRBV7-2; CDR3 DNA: TGTGCCAGCAGCCCGACTAGCGGTAGCTCAGATACGCAGTATTTT; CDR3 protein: CASSPTSGSSDTQYF
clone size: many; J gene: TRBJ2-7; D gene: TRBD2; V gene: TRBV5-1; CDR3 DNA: TGCGCCAGCAGCCTAGGAACTAGCGGCGAGCAGTACTTC; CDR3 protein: CASSLGTSGEQYF
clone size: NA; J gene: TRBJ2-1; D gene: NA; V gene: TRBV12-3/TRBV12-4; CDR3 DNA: TGTGCCAGCAGTTTATCGGCACTCGCCGACAATGAGCAGTTCTTC; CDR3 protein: CASSLSALADNEQFF
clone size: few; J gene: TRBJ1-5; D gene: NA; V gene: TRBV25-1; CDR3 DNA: TGTGCCAGCAGTGAATCTTCGGGCAGGGGAGACAATCAGCCCCAGCATTTT; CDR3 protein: CASSESSGRGDNQPQHF
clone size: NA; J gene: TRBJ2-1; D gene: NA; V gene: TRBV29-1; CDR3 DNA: TGCAGCGTTGAAGGGGGACCAGCGGCTGACAATGAGCAGTTCTTC; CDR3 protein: CSVEGGPAADNEQFF
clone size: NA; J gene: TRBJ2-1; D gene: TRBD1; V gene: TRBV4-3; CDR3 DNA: TGCGCCAGCAGCCAGGATAGGGACAGGGTAGGAAATGAGCAGTTCTTC; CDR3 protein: CASSQDRDRVGNEQFF
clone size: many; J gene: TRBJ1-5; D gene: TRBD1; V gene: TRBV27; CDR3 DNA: TGTGCCAGCAGGCCAGACAGGGGGCCTTATAGCAATCAGCCCCAGCATTTT; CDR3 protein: CASRPDRGPYSNQPQHF
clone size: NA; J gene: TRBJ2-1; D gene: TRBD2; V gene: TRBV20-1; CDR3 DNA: TGCAGTGCTAGCACCAGCGGGAGTTGGTCCTACAATGAGCAGTTCTTC; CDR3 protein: CSASTSGSWSYNEQFF
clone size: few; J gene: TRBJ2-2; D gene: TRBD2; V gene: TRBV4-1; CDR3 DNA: TGCGCCAGCAGCCAAGGTCTAGCGGGAGGGACCGGGGAGCTGTTTTTT; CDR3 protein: CASSQGLAGGTGELFF
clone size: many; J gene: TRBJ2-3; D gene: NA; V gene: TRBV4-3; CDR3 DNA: TGCGCCAGCAGCACTCGGACAGGAGGGAGCACAGATACGCAGTATTTT; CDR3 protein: CASSTRTGGSTDTQYF
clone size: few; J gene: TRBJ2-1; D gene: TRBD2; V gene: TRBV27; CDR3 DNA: TGTGCCAGCAAACTAGCGGGAGGTTACAATGAGCAGTTCTTC; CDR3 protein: CASKLAGGYNEQFF
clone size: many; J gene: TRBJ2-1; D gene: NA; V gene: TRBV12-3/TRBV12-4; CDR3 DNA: TGTGCCAGCCAGGGGGGATTCAATGAGCAGTTCTTC; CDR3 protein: CASQGGFNEQFF
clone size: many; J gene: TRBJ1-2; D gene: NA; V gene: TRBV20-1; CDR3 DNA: TGCAGTGCTAAGGTGGTCTATGGCTACACCTTC; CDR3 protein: CSAKVVYGYTF
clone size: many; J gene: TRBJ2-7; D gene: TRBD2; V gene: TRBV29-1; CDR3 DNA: TGCAGCGCTGAGCGGGAGACGCCGTTTTACGAGCAGTACTTC; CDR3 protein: CSAERETPFYEQYF
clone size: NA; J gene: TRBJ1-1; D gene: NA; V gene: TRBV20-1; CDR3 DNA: TGCAGTGCTAGAGATCTCAAAGCGACTGAAGCTTTCTTT; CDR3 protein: CSARDLKATEAFF
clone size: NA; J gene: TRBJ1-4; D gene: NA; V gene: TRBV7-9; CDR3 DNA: TGTGCCAGCAGCTATGCCAGTACTAATGAAAAACTGTTTTTT; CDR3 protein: CASSYASTNEKLFF
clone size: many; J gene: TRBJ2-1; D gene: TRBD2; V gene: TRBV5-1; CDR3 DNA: TGCGCCAGCAGCGGAGGGACTAGCGGGAGTATTGATGAGCAGTTCTTC; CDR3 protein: CASSGGTSGSIDEQFF
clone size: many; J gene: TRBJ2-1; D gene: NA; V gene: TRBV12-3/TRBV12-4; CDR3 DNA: TGTGCCAGCAGTTTAATCCGGGAGTACTCCAATGAGCAGTTCTTC; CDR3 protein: CASSLIREYSNEQFF
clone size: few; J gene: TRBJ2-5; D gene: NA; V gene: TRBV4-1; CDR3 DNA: TGCGCCAGCAGCCAAGACCCGGGCCAAGAGACCCAGTACTTC; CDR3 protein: CASSQDPGQETQYF
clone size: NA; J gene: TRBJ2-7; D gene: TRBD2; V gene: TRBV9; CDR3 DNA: TGTGCCAGCAGCGCCGGGGACTACCCCCACGAGCAGTACTTC; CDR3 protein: CASSAGDYPHEQYF
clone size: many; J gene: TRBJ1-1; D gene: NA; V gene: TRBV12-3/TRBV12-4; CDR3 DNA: TGTGCCAGCAGTTTATCCTCCAACCCACAAGCTTTCTTT; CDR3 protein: CASSLSSNPQAFF
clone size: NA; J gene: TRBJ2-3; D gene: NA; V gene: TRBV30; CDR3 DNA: TGTGCCTGGAGTCTCTCGGATACGCAGTATTTT; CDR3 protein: CAWSLSDTQYF
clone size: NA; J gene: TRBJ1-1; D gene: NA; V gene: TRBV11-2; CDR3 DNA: TGTGCCAGCAACATCGGAGCCCTCCGGCTGAACACTGAAGCTTTCTTT; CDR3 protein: CASNIGALRLNTEAFF